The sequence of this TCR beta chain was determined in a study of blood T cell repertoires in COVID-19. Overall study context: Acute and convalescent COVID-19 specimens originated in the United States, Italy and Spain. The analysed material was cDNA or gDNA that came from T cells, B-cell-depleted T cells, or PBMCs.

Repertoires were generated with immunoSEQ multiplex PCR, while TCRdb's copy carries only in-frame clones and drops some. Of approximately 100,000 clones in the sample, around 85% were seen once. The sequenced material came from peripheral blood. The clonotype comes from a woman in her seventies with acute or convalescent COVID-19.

CDR3 residues: CASSRIASGRATDTQYF. The CDR3 region has the DNA TGTGCCAGCAGCCGCATCGCTAGCGGGAGGGCCACAGATACGCAGTATTTT. The rearrangement links TRBV7-9 to TRBJ2-3; TRBD2 matches at 12 bases. The CDR3 spans 17 residues. Losses at the gene ends were 5 bases for V and 2 bases for J; bases not matched to a gene: 8. Germline CDR1 reads SEHNR; CDR2 reads FQNEAQ (reference sequence).